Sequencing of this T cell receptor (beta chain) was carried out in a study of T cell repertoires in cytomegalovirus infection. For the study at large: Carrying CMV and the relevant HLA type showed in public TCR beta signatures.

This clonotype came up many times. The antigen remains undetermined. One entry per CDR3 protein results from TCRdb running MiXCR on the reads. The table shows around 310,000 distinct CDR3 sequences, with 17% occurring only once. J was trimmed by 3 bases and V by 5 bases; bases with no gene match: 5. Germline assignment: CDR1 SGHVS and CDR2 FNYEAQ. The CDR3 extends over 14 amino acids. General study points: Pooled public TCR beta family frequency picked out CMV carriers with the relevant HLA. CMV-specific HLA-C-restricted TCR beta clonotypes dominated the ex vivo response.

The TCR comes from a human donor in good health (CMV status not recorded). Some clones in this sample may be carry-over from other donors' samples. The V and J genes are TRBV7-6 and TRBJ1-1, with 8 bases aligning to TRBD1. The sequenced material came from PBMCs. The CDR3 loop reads CASSQTGGYTEAFF. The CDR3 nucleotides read TGTGCCAGCAGCCAAACAGGGGGTTACACTGAAGCTTTCTTT.